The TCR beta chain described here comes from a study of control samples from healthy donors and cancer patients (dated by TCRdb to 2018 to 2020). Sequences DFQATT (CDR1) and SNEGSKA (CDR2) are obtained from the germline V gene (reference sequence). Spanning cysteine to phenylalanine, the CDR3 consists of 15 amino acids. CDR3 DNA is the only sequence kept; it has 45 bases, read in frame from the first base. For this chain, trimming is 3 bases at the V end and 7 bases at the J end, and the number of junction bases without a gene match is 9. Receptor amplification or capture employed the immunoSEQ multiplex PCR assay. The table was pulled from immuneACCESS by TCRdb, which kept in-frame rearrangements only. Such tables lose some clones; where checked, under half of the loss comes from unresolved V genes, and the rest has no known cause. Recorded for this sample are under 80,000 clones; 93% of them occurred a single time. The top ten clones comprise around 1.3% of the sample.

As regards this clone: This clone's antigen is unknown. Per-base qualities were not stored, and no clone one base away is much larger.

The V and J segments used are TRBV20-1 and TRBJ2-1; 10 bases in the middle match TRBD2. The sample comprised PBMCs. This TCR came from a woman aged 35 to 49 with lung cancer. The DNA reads TGCAGTGCTAGTGAGGCTAGCGGGGGCGGGAATGAGCAGTTCTTC. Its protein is CSASEASGGGNEQFF.